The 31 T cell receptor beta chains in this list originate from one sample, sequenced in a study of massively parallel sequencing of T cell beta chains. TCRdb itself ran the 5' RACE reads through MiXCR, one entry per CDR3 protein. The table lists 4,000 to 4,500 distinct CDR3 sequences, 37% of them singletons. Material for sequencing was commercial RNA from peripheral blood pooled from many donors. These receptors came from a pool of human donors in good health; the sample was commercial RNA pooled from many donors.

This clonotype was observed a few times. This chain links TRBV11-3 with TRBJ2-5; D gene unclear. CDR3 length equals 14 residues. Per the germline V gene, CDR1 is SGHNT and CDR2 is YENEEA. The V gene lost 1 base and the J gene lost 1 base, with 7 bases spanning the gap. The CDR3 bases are TGTGCCAGCAGCTTAGTTTGGAGCCAAGAGACCCAGTACTTC. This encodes CASSLVWSQETQYF.

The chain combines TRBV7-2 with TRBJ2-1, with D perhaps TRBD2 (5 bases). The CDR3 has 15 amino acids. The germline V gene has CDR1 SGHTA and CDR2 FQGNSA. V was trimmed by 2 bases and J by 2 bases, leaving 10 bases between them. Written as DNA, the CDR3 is TGTGCCAGCAGCTTATGGGCGGAGGCCTACAATGAGCAGTTCTTC. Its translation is CASSLWAEAYNEQFF.

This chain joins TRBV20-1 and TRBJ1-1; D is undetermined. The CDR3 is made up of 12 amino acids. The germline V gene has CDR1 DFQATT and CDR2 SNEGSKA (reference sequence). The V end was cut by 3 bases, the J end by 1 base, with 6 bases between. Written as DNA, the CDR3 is TGCAGTGCTAGTGTTCGGAACACTGAAGCTTTCTTT. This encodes CSASVRNTEAFF.

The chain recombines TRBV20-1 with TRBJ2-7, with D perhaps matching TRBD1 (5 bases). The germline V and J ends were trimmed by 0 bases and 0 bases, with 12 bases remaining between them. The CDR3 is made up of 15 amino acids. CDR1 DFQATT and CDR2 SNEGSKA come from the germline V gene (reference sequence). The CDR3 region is CSARDATVSSYEQYF. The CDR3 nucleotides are TGCAGTGCTAGAGATGCGACAGTTAGCTCCTACGAGCAGTACTTC.

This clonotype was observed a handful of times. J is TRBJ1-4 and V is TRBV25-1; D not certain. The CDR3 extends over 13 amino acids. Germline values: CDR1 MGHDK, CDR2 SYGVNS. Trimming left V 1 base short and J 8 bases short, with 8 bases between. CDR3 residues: CASSESLREKLFF. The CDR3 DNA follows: TGTGCCAGCAGTGAATCCTTAAGGGAAAAACTGTTTTTT.

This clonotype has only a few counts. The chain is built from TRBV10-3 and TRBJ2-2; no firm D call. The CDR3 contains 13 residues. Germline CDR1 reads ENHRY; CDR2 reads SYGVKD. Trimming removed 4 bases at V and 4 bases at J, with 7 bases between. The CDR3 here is CAISVPATGELFF. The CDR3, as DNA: TGTGCCATCAGTGTCCCCGCCACCGGGGAGCTGTTTTTT.

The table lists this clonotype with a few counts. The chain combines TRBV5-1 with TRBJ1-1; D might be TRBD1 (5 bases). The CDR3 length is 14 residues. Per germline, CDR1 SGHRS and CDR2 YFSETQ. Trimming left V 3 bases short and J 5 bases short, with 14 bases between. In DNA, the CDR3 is TGCGCCAGCAGCTCATCGGGGGGGGTGACTGAAGCTTTCTTT. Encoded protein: CASSSSGGVTEAFF.

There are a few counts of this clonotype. The CDR3 sequence: CAISEDSGQQPQHF. For the CDR3, the DNA is TGTGCCATCAGTGAGGACTCAGGGCAACAGCCCCAGCATTTT. The chain recombines TRBV10-3 with TRBJ1-5; possibly TRBD1 for D (5 bases). Trimming pared 2 bases from V and 7 bases from J, leaving 12 bases between. Per the germline V gene, CDR1 is ENHRY and CDR2 is SYGVKD. The CDR3 has 14 residues.

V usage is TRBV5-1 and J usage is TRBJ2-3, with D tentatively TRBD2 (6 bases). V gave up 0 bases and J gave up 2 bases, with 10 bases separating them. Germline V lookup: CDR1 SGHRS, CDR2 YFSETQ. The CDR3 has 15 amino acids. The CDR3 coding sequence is TGCGCCAGCAGCTTGGCCGGAGGGGTCACAGATACGCAGTATTTT. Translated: CASSLAGGVTDTQYF.

This chain's CDR3 is CASSVAGAGTYEQYF. DNA for the CDR3: TGTGCCAGCAGCGTAGCAGGGGCTGGGACCTACGAGCAGTACTTC. The chain uses TRBV9 and TRBJ2-7; TRBD1 is a possible D gene (6 bases). In germline, CDR1 is SGDLS, CDR2 YYNGEE. The length of the CDR3 is 15 residues. V was cut by 0 bases and J by 2 bases, with 12 bases left in between.

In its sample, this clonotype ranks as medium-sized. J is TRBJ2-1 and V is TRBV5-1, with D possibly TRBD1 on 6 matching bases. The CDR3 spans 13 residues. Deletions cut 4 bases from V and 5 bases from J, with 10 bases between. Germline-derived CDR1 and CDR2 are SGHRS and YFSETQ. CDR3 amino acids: CASSVNRDNEQFF. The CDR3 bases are TGCGCCAGCAGCGTTAACAGGGACAATGAGCAGTTCTTC. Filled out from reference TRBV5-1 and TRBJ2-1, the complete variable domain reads KAGVTQTPRYLIKTRGQQVTLSCSPISGHRSVSWYQQTPGQGLQFLFEYFSETQRNKGNFPGRFSGRQFSNSRSEMNVSTLELGDSALYLCASSVNRDNEQFFGPGTRLTVL.

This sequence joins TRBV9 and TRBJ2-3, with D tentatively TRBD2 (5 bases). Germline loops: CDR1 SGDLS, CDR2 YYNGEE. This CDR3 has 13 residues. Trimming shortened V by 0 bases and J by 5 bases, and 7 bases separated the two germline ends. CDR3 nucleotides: TGTGCCAGCAGCGTAGGAGGGAAAGATACGCAGTATTTT. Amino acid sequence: CASSVGGKDTQYF. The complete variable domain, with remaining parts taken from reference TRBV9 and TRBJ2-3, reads DSGVTQTPKHLITATGQRVTLRCSPRSGDLSVYWYQQSLDQGLQFLIQYYNGEERAKGNILERFSAQQFPDLHSELNLSSLELGDSALYFCASSVGGKDTQYFGPGTRLTVL.

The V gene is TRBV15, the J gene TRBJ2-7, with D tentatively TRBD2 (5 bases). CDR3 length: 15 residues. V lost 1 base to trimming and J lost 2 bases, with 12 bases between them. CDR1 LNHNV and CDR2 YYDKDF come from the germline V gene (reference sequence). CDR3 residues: CATSRVGETPYEQYF. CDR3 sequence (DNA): TGTGCCACCAGCAGAGTTGGGGAGACCCCCTACGAGCAGTACTTC.

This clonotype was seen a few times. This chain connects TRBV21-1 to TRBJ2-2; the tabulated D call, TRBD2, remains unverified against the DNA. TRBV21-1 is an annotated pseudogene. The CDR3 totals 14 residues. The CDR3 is CASSIGQNTGELFF. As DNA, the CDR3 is TGTGCCAGCAGCATAGGGCAGAACACCGGGGAGCTGTTTTTT.

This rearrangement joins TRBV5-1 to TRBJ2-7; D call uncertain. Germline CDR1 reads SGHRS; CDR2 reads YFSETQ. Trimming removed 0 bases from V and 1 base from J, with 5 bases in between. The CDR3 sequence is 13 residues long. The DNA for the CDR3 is TGCGCCAGCAGCTTGGGATGGTCCTACGAGCAGTACTTC. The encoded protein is CASSLGWSYEQYF.

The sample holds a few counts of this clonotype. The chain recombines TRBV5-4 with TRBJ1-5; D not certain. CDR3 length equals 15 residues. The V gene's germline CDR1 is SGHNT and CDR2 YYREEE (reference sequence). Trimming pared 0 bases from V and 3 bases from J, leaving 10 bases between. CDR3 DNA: TGTGCCAGCAGCTTGGTTTGGCAGAACAATCAGCCCCAGCATTTT. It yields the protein CASSLVWQNNQPQHF.

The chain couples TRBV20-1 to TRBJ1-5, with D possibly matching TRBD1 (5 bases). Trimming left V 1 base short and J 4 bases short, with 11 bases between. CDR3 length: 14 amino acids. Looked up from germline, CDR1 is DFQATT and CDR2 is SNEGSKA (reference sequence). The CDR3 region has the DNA TGCAGTGCTAGAGCCCCCGAGGGGAATCAGCCCCAGCATTTT. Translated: CSARAPEGNQPQHF.

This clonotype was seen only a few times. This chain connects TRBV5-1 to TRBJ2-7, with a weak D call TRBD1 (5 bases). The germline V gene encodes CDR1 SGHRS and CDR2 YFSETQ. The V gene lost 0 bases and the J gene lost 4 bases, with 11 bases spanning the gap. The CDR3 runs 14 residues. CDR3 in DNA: TGCGCCAGCAGCTTGGGGGGCGCGGATTACGAGCAGTACTTC. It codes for CASSLGGADYEQYF.

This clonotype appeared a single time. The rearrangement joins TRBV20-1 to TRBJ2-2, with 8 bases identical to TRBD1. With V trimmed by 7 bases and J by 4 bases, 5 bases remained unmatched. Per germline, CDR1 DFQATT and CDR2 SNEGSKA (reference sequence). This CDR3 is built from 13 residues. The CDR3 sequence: CSGRTGLTGELFF. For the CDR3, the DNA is TGCAGTGGGAGGACAGGGCTCACCGGGGAGCTGTTTTTT.

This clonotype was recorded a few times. The CDR3 DNA reads as TGCGCCAGCAGTCCGGGACAGGGTTTCCACGAGCAGTACTTC. As protein: CASSPGQGFHEQYF. This chain connects TRBV5-1 to TRBJ2-7, with 9 bases matching TRBD1. The CDR3 is 14 amino acids. The germline V gene encodes CDR1 SGHRS and CDR2 YFSETQ. The V and J ends lost 5 bases and 5 bases, in that order; junction bases with no gene match: 8.

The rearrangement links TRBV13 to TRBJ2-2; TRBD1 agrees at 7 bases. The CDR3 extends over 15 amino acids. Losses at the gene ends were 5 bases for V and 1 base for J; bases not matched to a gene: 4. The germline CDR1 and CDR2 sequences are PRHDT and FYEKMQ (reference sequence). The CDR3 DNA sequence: TGTGCCAGCAGCACCGGGACAGTGAACACCGGGGAGCTGTTTTTT. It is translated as CASSTGTVNTGELFF.

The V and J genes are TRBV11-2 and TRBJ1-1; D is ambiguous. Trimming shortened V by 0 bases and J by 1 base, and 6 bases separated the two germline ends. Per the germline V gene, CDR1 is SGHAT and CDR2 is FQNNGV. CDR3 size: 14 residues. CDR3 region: CASSLDSANTEAFF. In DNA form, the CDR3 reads TGTGCCAGCAGCTTAGATTCAGCGAACACTGAAGCTTTCTTT.

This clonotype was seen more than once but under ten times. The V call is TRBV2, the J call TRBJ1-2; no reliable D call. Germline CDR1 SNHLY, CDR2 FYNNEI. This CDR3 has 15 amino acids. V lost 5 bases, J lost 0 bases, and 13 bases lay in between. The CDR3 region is CASSQSLQANYGYTF. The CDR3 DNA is TGTGCCAGCAGTCAAAGCCTTCAAGCTAACTATGGCTACACCTTC.

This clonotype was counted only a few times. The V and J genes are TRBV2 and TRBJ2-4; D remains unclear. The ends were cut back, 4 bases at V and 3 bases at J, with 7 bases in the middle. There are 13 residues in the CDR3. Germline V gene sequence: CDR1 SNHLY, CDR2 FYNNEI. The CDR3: CASSAWNKNIQYF. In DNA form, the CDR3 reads TGTGCCAGCAGTGCTTGGAACAAAAACATTCAGTACTTC.

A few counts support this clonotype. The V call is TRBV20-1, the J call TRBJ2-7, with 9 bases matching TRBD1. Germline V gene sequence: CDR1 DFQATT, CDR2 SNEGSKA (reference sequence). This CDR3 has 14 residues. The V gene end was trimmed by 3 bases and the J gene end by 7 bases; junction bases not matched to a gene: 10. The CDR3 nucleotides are TGCAGTGCTAGGAGGGACAGGGATTTGTGGGAGCAGTACTTC. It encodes CSARRDRDLWEQYF.

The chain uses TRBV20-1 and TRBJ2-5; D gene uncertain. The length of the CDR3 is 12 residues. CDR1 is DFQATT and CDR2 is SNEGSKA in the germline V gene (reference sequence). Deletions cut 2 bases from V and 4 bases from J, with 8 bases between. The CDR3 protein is CSARKIAETQYF. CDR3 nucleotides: TGCAGTGCTAGAAAGATTGCAGAGACCCAGTACTTC.

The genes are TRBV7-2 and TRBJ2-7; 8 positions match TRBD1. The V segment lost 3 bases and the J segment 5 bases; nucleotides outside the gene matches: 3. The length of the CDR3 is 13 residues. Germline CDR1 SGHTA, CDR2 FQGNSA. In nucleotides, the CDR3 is TGTGCCAGCAGCTTTGGACAGGGTGACGAGCAGTACTTC. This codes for CASSFGQGDEQYF.

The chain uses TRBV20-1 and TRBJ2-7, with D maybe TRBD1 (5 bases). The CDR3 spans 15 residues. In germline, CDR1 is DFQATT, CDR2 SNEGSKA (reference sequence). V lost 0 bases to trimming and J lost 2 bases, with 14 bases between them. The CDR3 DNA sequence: TGCAGTGCTAGAGATATTCAGGCCAGGGCCTACGAGCAGTACTTC. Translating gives CSARDIQARAYEQYF.

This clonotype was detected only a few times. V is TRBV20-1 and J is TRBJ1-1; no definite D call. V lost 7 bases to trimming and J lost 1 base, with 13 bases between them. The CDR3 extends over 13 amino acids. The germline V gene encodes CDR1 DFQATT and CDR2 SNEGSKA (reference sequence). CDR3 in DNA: TGCAGTGTTGAAGGACGGACGAACACTGAAGCTTTCTTT. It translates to CSVEGRTNTEAFF.

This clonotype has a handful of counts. The CDR3 loop reads CSARVEGFLHF. The CDR3 nucleotides are TGCAGTGCTAGAGTAGAGGGTTTCCTCCACTTT. The chain employs TRBV20-1 and TRBJ1-6; D unresolved. The CDR3 contains 11 residues. V lost 1 base to trimming and J lost 15 bases, with 10 bases between them. Germline lookup yields CDR1 DFQATT and CDR2 SNEGSKA (reference sequence).

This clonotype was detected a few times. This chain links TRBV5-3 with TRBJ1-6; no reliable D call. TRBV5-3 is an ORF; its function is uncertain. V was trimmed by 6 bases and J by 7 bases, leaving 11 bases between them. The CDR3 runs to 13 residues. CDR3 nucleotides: TGTGCCAGAATTGCCGCCCCGAATTCACCCCTCCACTTT. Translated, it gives CARIAAPNSPLHF.